These T cell receptor beta chains were read from a single sample in a study of blood T cell repertoires in COVID-19. Method: immunoSEQ multiplex PCR; TCRdb's copy keeps in-frame clones and lacks some. Among 110,000 or so clones listed, more than 80% were seen once. Sequencing was done on a sample of peripheral blood. The receptor source for this set is a woman aged 60 to 75 with COVID-19, enrolled during active disease. Each CDR3 is given with its conserved first and last residue.

v_call: TRBV9; j_call: TRBJ1-2; cdr3_aa: CASARADGYGYTF
v_call: TRBV5-5; j_call: TRBJ1-1; cdr3_aa: CASRRGSDTEAFF
v_call: TRBV6-4; j_call: TRBJ1-2; cdr3_aa: CASSSTGGRGYTF
v_call: TRBV5-1; j_call: TRBJ2-3; cdr3_aa: CASSLEGRGGAVDTQYF
v_call: TRBV15; j_call: TRBJ2-5; cdr3_aa: CATSRELGRVETQYF
v_call: TRBV6-5; j_call: TRBJ2-5; cdr3_aa: CASRREGLAGAQYF
v_call: TRBV27; j_call: TRBJ1-6; cdr3_aa: CASSYRVASSYNSPLHF
v_call: TRBV18; j_call: TRBJ2-1; cdr3_aa: CASSLQQGGEQFF
v_call: TRBV21-1; j_call: TRBJ2-5; cdr3_aa: CASSKPPTGRRTETQYF
v_call: TRBV7-9; j_call: TRBJ1-4; cdr3_aa: CASSARDRVEKLFF
v_call: TRBV6-5; j_call: TRBJ1-2; cdr3_aa: CASSITGATSYGYTF
v_call: TRBV7-8; j_call: TRBJ2-3; cdr3_aa: CASSRSGESTDTQYF